These T cell receptor beta chains were read from a single sample in a study of CD8 T cells in Susac syndrome. Each CDR3 protein gets one entry after TCRdb re-called the immunoSEQ multiplex PCR reads with MiXCR. The sample yields 200,000 or so distinct CDR3 sequences, 90% to 96% seen once. Sequenced: CD4+ T cells from PBMCs. The receptor set was obtained from a human donor with Susac syndrome. Each CDR3 is given with its conserved first and last residue. The D gene is left open where the match is weak.

J gene: TRBJ1-6; V gene: TRBV18; D gene: .; CDR3 DNA: TGTGCCAGCTCACCAGAGGCCACCCCAGTTTCACCCCTCCACTTT; CDR3 protein: CASSPEATPVSPLHF
J gene: TRBJ2-3; V gene: TRBV7-6; D gene: TRBD2; CDR3 DNA: TGTGCCAGCAACCCCAGCGGGGCGAGCACAGATACGCAGTATTTT; CDR3 protein: CASNPSGASTDTQYF
J gene: TRBJ2-2; V gene: TRBV14; D gene: .; CDR3 DNA: TGTGCCAGCAGCCAAGTTGCTAGAGGCACCGGGGAGCTGTTTTTT; CDR3 protein: CASSQVARGTGELFF
J gene: TRBJ1-1; V gene: TRBV12-3/TRBV12-4; D gene: .; CDR3 DNA: TGTGCCAGCAGAATCGTCCGTGTCGCTGAAGCTTTCTTT; CDR3 protein: CASRIVRVAEAFF
J gene: TRBJ1-2; V gene: TRBV5-1; D gene: .; CDR3 DNA: TGCGCCAGCAGCTTGGAAGGGATTGGCTACACCTTC; CDR3 protein: CASSLEGIGYTF
J gene: TRBJ2-7; V gene: TRBV30; D gene: TRBD1; CDR3 DNA: TGTGCCTGCAGCCGGACAGGGGGCCACGAGCAGTACTTC; CDR3 protein: CACSRTGGHEQYF
J gene: TRBJ2-1; V gene: TRBV2; D gene: TRBD1; CDR3 DNA: TGTGCCAGCAGTGAAGACAGGGGCTCCTACAATGAGCAGTTCTTC; CDR3 protein: CASSEDRGSYNEQFF
J gene: TRBJ1-2; V gene: TRBV28; D gene: .; CDR3 DNA: TGTGCCAGCAGCCTGCCGACAGAACAGGGTGGTGGCTACACCTTC; CDR3 protein: CASSLPTEQGGGYTF
J gene: TRBJ2-2; V gene: TRBV7-3; D gene: .; CDR3 DNA: TGTGCCAGCAGCTTAATTGGGGGACTCCACACCGGGGAGCTGTTTTTT; CDR3 protein: CASSLIGGLHTGELFF
J gene: TRBJ2-7; V gene: TRBV29-1; D gene: TRBD1; CDR3 DNA: TGCAGCGGAGGACAGGACAACGAGCAGTACTTC; CDR3 protein: CSGGQDNEQYF
J gene: TRBJ2-3; V gene: TRBV5-4; D gene: .; CDR3 DNA: TGTGCCAGCAGCGGCACTAGCTCGGGTCTGGATACGCAGTATTTT; CDR3 protein: CASSGTSSGLDTQYF
J gene: TRBJ2-3; V gene: TRBV7-2; D gene: .; CDR3 DNA: TGTGCCAGCAGCTTAGTGGTAACGGATACGCAGTATTTT; CDR3 protein: CASSLVVTDTQYF
J gene: TRBJ1-5; V gene: TRBV6-6; D gene: .; CDR3 DNA: TGTGCCAGCAGGTCCGGGACGGCCAACAATCAGCCCCAGCATTTT; CDR3 protein: CASRSGTANNQPQHF
J gene: TRBJ2-5; V gene: TRBV6-5; D gene: TRBD1; CDR3 DNA: TGTGCCAGCAGTTTAGTACGGACAGGGGGATTCCAAGAGACCCAGTACTTC; CDR3 protein: CASSLVRTGGFQETQYF
J gene: TRBJ2-3; V gene: TRBV2; D gene: TRBD1; CDR3 DNA: TGTGCCAGTTTACAGGGGAGAGGTACAGATACGCAGTATTTT; CDR3 protein: CASLQGRGTDTQYF
J gene: TRBJ2-6; V gene: TRBV29-1; D gene: TRBD2; CDR3 DNA: TGCAGCGTGGCGGGAGGGGGGTTCTCTGGGGCCAACGTCCTGACTTTC; CDR3 protein: CSVAGGGFSGANVLTF
J gene: TRBJ2-7; V gene: TRBV4-2; D gene: TRBD2; CDR3 DNA: TGTGCCAGCAGCCAAGATTTGCAGCGGGGGGGCGGCGAGCAGTACTTC; CDR3 protein: CASSQDLQRGGGEQYF
J gene: TRBJ2-5; V gene: TRBV12-3/TRBV12-4; D gene: .; CDR3 DNA: TGTGCCAGCAGTTTCGGGAGATACCAAGAGACCCAGTACTTC; CDR3 protein: CASSFGRYQETQYF